Described below is a single T cell receptor beta chain sequence and its context. One end of the junction does not line up with germline, which may come from a read error. The sample holds other DNA sequences that translate to the same CDR3. These data come from a study of T cell changes during pregnancy in multiple sclerosis. Germline V lookup: CDR1 MGHRA, CDR2 YSYEKL. This CDR3 has 14 residues. Clones were read by immunoSEQ multiplex PCR, and TCRdb kept only the in-frame ones, dropping some. Of 20,000 or so clones detected, about nine tenths appear once; the ten largest clones hold roughly 5%. This receptor was obtained from a female donor in good health, enrolled as a control in a pregnancy study. The material was CD8+ T cells from peripheral blood mononuclear cells, obtained in the third trimester of pregnancy. The chain is built from TRBV4-1 and TRBJ1-1; a possible D gene is TRBD1 (6 bases). This chain's CDR3 is CASSQGVGDTEAFF. CDR3 in DNA: TGCGCCAGCAGCCAAGGTGTCGGGGACACTGAGGCTTTCTTT.